This TCR beta chain was obtained from a study of cytomegalovirus exposure and HLA in healthy donors. Trimming shortened V by 4 bases and J by 4 bases, and 11 bases separated the two germline ends. Per the germline V gene, CDR1 is SGHTS and CDR2 is YDEGEE. The CDR3 totals 13 residues. The study ran its PCR with 60 Vbeta and 13 Jbeta primers. Measured with immunoSEQ multiplex PCR; TCRdb has only the in-frame clones, and not every one. Here the sample spans roughly 190,000 clones, around 83% being singletons. The sequenced sample consisted of PBMCs. This receptor was obtained from a woman between 40 and 55 years old in good health and CMV-seronegative. The chain is built from TRBV5-8 and TRBJ1-2; a possible D gene is TRBD1 (6 bases). The CDR3 reads CASSVGQFYGYTF. The CDR3 DNA reads as TGTGCCAGCAGCGTCGGACAGTTCTATGGCTACACCTTC. Drawing the rest from reference TRBV5-8 and TRBJ1-2, the complete variable domain is EAGVTQSPTHLIKTRGQQATLRCSPISGHTSVYWYQQALGLGLQFLLWYDEGEERNRGNFPPRFSGRQFPNYSSELNVNALELEDSALYLCASSVGQFYGYTFGSGTRLTVV.